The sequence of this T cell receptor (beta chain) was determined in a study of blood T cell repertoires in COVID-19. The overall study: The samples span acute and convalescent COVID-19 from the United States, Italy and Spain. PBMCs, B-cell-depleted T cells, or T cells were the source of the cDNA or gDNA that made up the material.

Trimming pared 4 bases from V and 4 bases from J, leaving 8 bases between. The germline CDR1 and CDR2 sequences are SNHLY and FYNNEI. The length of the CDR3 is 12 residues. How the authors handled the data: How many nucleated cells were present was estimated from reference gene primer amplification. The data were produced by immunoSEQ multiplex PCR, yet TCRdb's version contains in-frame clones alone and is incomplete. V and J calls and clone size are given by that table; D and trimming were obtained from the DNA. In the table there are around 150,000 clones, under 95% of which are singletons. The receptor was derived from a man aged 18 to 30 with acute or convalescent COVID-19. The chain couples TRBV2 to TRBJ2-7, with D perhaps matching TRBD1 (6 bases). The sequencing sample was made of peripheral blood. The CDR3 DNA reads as TGTGCCAGCAGTGCGGGACAATACGAGCAGTACTTC. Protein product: CASSAGQYEQYF.